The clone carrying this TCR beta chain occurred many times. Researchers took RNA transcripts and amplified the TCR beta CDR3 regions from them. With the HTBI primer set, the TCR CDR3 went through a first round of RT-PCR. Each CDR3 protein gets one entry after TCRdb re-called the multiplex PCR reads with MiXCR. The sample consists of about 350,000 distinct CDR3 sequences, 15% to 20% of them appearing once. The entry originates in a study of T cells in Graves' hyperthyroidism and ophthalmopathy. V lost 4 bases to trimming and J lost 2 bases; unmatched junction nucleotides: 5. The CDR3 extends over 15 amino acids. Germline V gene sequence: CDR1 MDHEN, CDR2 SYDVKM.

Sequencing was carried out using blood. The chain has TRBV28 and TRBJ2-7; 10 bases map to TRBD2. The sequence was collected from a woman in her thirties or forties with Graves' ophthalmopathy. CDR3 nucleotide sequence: TGTGCCAGCAGTTCCCGTAGCGGGAGGACCTACGAGCAGTACTTC. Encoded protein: CASSSRSGRTYEQYF.